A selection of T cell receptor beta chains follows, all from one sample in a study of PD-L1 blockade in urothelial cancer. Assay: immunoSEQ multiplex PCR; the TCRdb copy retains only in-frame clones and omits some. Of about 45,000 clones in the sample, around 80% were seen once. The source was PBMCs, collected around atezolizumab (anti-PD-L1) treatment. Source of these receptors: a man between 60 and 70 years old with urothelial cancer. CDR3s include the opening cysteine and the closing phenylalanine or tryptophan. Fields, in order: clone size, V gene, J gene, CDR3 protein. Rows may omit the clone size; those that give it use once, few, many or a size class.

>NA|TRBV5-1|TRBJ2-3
CASREGTSTDTQYF
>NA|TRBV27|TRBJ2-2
CASSLGHTNTGELFF
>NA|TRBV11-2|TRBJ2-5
CASSLDSLAGVWGGQETQYF
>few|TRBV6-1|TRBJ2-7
CASSTRLAGGVEQYF
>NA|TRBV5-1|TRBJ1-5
CASSLAGGPNQPQHF
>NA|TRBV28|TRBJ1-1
CASSIQQAAFF
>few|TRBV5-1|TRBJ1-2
CASSLDGQGHYGYTF
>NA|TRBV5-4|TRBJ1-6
CASSWDTDGSPLHF
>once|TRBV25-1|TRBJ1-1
CASSEGGSVSDTEAFF
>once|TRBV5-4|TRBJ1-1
CASSLVQGKAFF
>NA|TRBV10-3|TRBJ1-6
CATGAEKGSPLHF
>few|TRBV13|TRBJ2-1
CASSLDDRTSYNEQFF
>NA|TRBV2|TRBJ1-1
CASTRDRKSEAFF
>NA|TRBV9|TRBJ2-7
CASSAPGLEYEQYF
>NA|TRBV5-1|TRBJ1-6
CASSQQDNGNSPLHF
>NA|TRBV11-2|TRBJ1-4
CASSREANEKLFF
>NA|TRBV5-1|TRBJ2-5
CASSLRTKGETQYF
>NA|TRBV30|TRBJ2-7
CAWSIGLAGKEQYF
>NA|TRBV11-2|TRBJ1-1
CASSFDRVYMNTEAFF
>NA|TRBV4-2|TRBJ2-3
CASSHTTDTQYF
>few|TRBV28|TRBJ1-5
CASSSPVQGMGNQPQHF
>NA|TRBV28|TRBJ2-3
CASSLKYRQTSGRADTQYF
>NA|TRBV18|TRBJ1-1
CASSPVEDGGATEAFF
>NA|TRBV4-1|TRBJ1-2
CASSQETRGGYTF
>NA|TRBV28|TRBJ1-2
CASQIPTGSGYTF
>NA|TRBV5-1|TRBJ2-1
CASSLGTTGFSYNEQFF
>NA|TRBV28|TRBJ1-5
CASSFSRQMETSSQPQHF
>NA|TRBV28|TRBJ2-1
CASSPTSGGNNEQFF
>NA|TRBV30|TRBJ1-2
CAWSPGTSKSYTF
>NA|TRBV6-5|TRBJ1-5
CASSPGPDGNQPQHF
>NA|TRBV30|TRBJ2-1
CAWAGGTSGYNEQFF
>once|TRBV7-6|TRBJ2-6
CASSVTGSGANVLTF
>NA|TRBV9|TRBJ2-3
CASSVERGAYTDTQYF
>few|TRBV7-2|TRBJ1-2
CASSLARTDGYTF
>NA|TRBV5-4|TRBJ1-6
CASSPRALDSPLHF
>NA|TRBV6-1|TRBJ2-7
CASSAFPGAGGEQYF
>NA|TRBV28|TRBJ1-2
CASTQGQGNYGYTF
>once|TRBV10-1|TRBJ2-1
CASSGGTVNEQFF
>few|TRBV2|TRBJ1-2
CASPGQGNYGYTF
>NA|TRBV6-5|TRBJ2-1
CASSDGTSGEQFF
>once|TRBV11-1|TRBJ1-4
CASSPDTGNEKLFF
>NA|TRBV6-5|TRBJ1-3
CASSQGGTGNTIYF
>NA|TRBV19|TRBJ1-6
CASSIQGGNSPLHF
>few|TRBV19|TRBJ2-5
CASSPGETQYF